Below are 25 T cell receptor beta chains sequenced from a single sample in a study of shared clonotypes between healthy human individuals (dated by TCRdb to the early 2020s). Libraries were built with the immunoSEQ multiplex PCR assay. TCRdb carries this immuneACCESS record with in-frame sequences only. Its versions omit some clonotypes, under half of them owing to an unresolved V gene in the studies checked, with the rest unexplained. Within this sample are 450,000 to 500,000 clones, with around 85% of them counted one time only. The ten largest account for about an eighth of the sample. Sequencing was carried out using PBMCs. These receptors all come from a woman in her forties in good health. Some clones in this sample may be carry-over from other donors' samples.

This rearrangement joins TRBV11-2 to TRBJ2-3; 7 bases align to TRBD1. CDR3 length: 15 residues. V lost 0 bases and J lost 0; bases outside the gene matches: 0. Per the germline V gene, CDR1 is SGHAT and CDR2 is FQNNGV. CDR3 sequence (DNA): TGTGCCAGCAGCTTAGAAGGGGGCAGCACAGATACGCAGTATTTT. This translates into CASSLEGGSTDTQYF.

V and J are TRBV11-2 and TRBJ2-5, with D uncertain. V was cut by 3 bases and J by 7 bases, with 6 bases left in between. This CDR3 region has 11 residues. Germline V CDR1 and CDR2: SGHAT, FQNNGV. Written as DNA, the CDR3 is TGTGCCAGCAGCTTCACCCGGACCCAGTACTTC. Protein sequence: CASSFTRTQYF.

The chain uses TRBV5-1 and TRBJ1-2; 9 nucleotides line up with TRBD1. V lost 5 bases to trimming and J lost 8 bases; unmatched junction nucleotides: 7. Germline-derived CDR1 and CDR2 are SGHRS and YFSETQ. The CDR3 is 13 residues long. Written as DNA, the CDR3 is TGCGCCAGCAGGACGGACAGGGGTAGCGGCTACACCTTC. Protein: CASRTDRGSGYTF.

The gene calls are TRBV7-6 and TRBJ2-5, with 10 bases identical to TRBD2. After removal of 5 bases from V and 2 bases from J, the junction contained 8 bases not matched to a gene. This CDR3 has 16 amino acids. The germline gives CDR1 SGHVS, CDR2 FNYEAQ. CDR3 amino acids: CASSVGGTSAQETQYF. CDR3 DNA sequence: TGTGCCAGCAGCGTCGGTGGGACTAGCGCACAAGAGACCCAGTACTTC.

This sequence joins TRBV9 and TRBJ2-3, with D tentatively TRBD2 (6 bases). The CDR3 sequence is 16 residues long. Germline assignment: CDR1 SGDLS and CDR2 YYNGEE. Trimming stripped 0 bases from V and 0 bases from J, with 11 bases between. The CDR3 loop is CASSVEPSGSTDTQYF. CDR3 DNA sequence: TGTGCCAGCAGCGTAGAACCCAGCGGGAGCACAGATACGCAGTATTTT.

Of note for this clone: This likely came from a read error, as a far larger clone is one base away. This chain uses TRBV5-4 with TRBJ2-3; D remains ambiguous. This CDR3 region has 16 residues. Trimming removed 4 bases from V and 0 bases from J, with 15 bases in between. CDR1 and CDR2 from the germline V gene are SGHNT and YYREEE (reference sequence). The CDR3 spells CASSRGSVGSTDTQYF. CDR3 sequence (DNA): TGTGCCAGCAGCCGTGGCTCCGTGGGTAGCACAGATACGCAGTATTTT.

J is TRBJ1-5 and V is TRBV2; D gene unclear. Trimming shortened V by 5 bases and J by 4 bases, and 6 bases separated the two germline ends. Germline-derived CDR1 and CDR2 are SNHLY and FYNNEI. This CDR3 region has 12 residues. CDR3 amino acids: CASSRENQPQHF. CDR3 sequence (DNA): TGTGCCAGCAGTCGAGAGAATCAGCCCCAGCATTTT.

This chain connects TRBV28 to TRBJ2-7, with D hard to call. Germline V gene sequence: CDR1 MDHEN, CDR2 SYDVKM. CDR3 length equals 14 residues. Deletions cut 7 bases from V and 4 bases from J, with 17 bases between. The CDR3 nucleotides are TGTGCCAGCACTAATGGAGATTATCGGTACGAGCAGTACTTC. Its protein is CASTNGDYRYEQYF.

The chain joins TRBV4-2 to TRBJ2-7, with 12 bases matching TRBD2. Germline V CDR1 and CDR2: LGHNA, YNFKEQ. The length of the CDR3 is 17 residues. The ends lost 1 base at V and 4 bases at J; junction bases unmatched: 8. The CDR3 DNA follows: TGTGCCAGCAGCCAAGCTCAGACTAGCGGGAGTTGGTACGAGCAGTACTTC. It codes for CASSQAQTSGSWYEQYF.

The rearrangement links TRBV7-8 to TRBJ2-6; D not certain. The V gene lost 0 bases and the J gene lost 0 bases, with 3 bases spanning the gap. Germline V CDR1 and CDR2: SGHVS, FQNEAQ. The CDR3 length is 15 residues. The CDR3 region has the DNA TGTGCCAGCAGCTTAGCGCGCTCTGGGGCCAACGTCCTGACTTTC. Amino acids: CASSLARSGANVLTF.

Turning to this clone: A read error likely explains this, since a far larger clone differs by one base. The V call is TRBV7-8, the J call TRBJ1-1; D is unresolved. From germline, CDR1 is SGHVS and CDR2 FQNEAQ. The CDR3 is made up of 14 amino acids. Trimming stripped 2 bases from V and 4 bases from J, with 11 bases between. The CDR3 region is CASSLQRGITEAFF. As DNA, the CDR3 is TGTGCCAGCAGCTTACAGAGAGGTATCACTGAAGCTTTCTTT.

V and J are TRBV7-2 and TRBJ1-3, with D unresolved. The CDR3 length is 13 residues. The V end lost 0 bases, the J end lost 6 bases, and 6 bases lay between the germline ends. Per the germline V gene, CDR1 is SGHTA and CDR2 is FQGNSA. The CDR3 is CASSLAGPNTIYF. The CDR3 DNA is TGTGCCAGCAGCTTAGCAGGGCCAAACACCATATATTTT.

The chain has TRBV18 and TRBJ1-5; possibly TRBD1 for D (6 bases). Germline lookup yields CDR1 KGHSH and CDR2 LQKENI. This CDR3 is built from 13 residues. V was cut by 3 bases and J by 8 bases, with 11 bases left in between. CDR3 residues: CASSPGAREPQHF. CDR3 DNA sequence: TGTGCCAGCTCACCGGGGGCAAGGGAGCCCCAGCATTTT.

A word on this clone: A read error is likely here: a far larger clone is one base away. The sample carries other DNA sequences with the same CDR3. The CDR3, as DNA: TGTGCCAGCAGCCCAGCTGCAGGGGAGCTGTTTTTT. As protein: CASSPAAGELFF. V and J are TRBV7-2 and TRBJ2-2; no reliable D call. The V gene's germline CDR1 is SGHTA and CDR2 FQGNSA. V lost 5 bases and J 8 bases, leaving 9 bases between the germline ends. The CDR3 totals 12 residues. The whole variable domain, remainder taken from reference TRBV7-2 and TRBJ2-2, is GAGVSQSPSNKVTEKGKDVELRCDPISGHTALYWYRQSLGQGLEFLIYFQGNSAPDKSGLPSDRFSAERTGGSVSTLTIQRTQQEDSAVYLCASSPAAGELFFGEGSRLTVL.

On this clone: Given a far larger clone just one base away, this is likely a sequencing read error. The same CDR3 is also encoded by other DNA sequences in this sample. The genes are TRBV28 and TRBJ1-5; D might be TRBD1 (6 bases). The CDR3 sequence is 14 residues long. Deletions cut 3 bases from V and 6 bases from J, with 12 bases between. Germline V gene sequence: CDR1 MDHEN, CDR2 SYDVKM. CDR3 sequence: CASSFGGAGQPQHF. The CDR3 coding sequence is TGTGCCAGCAGTTTTGGGGGGGCTGGTCAGCCCCAGCATTTT.

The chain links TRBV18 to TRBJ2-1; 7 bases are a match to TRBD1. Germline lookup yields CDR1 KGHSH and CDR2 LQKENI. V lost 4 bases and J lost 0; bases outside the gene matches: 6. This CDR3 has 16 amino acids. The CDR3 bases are TGTGCCAGCTCACTACGGACAGGTAGCTCCTACAATGAGCAGTTCTTC. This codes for CASSLRTGSSYNEQFF.

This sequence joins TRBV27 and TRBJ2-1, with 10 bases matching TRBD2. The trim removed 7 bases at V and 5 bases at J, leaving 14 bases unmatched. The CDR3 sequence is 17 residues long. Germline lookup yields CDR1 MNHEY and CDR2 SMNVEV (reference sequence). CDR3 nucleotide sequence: TGTGCCAGCACCAAGGCTAGCGGGAGAGGCGGTAACAATGAGCAGTTCTTC. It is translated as CASTKASGRGGNNEQFF.

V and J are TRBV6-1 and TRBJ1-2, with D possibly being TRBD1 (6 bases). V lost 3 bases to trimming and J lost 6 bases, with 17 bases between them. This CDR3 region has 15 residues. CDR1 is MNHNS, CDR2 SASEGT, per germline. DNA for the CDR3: TGTGCCAGCAGTGACGCCGAGGGGGGGCGAGATGGCTACACCTTC. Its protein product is CASSDAEGGRDGYTF.

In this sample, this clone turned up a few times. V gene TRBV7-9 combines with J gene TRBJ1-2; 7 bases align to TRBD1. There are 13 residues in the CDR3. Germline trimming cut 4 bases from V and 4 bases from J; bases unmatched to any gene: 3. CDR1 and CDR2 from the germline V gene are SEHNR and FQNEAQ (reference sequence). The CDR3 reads CASSSGQIYGYTF. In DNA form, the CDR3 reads TGTGCCAGCAGCTCGGGACAGATCTATGGCTACACCTTC.

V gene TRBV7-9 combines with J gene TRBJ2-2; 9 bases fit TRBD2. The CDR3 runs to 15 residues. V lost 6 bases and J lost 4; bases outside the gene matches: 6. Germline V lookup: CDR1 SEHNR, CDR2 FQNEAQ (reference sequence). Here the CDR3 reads CASRLSGSPTGELFF. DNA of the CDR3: TGTGCCAGCAGGCTTAGCGGGAGTCCCACCGGGGAGCTGTTTTTT.

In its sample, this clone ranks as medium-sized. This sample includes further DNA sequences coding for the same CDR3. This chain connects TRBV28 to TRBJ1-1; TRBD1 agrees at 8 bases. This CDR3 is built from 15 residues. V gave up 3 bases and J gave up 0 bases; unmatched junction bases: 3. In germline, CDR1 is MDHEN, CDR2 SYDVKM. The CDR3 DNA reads TGTGCCAGCAGTTTCAGGACAGGGTTGAACACTGAAGCTTTCTTT. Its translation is CASSFRTGLNTEAFF.

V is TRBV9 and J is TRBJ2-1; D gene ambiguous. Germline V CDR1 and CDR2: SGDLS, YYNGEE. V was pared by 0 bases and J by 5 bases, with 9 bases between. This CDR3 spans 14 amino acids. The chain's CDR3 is CASSVEGINNEQFF. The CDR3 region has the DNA TGTGCCAGCAGCGTAGAAGGCATTAACAATGAGCAGTTCTTC.

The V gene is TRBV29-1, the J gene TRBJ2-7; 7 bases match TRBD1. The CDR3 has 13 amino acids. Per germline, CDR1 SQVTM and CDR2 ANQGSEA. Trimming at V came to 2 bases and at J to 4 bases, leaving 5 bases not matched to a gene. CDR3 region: CSVEKGDRYEQYF. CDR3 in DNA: TGCAGCGTTGAAAAGGGGGACAGATACGAGCAGTACTTC.

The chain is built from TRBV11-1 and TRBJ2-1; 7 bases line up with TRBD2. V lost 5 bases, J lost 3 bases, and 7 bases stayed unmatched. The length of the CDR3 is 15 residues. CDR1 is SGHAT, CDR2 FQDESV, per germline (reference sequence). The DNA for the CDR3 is TGTGCCAGCAGCCCCGCCGGGGGGAGCTACAATGAGCAGTTCTTC. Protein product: CASSPAGGSYNEQFF.

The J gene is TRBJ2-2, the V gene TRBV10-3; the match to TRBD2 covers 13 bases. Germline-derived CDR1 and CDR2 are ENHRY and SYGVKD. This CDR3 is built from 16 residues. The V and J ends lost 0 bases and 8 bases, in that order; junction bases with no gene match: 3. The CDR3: CAISESLAGGPGELFF. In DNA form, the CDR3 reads TGTGCCATCAGTGAGTCACTAGCGGGAGGGCCGGGGGAGCTGTTTTTT.